This is a list of T cell receptor beta chains from one sample in a study of molecular identifiers for immune sequencing clone quantification. TCRdb itself ran the PCR reads through MiXCR, one entry per CDR3 protein. The data hold about 12,000 distinct CDR3 sequences, with 16% observed a single time. Sequencing was carried out using naive CD8+ T cells from blood, with Jurkat cell RNA spiked in. The source of these receptors is a human donor in good health. Some libraries in this study had Jurkat cell RNA spiked in. The CDR3 runs from the conserved cysteine through the conserved F or W. A D gene is named only where the DNA matches it firmly. The size of a clone is reported for some rows only, either as once, few or many, or as a class for expanded clones.

D	V	size	length	J	DNA	CDR3
.	TRBV28	few	13	TRBJ1-2	TGTGCCAGCAGTTACAGGAATTCCTATGGCTACACCTTC	CASSYRNSYGYTF
TRBD2	TRBV4-2	medium-sized	15	TRBJ2-1	TGTGCCAGCAGCCAGCTAGCGGGAGACCCTAATGAGCAGTTCTTC	CASSQLAGDPNEQFF
.	TRBV7-9	medium-sized	15	TRBJ2-3	TGTGCCAGCAGCCCCATTATGATCGACCCAGATACGCAGTATTTT	CASSPIMIDPDTQYF
TRBD2	TRBV7-2	medium-sized	17	TRBJ2-5	TGTGCCAGCAGCATAAGGACTAGCGGCAGTTCTTGGGAGACCCAGTACTTC	CASSIRTSGSSWETQYF
TRBD2	TRBV3-1	medium-sized	15	TRBJ2-7	TGTGCCAGCAGCCAAGATCTAGCGGGGGTTTCCGAGCAGTACTTC	CASSQDLAGVSEQYF
.	TRBV20-1	many	15	TRBJ2-7	TGCAGTGCTACCCTCGTGGGGCAGGCAACCTACGAGCAGTACTTC	CSATLVGQATYEQYF
.	TRBV28	many	14	TRBJ2-7	TGTGCCAGCAGACCCCTAGTTACAATCCACGAGCAGTACTTC	CASRPLVTIHEQYF
.	TRBV19	few	13	TRBJ2-1	TGTGCCAGTAGTATTGGGAGAGGCGATGAGCAGTTCTTC	CASSIGRGDEQFF
TRBD2	TRBV3-1	many	14	TRBJ2-3	TGTGCCAGCGGTCATGAGCGGGAGAGCGATACGCAGTATTTT	CASGHERESDTQYF
TRBD2	TRBV28	many	16	TRBJ2-7	TGTGCCAGCAGTTCCTTGAGTAGCGGGGTCTCCTACGAGCAGTACTTC	CASSSLSSGVSYEQYF
TRBD2	TRBV6-5	many	15	TRBJ2-7	TGTGCCAGCAGTCCTCTAGCGGGAGGGTCCTACGAGCAGTACTTC	CASSPLAGGSYEQYF
TRBD1	TRBV12-3/TRBV12-4	.	12	TRBJ2-7	TGTGCCAGCAGGGGGACAGGGGTCGAGCAGTACTTC	CASRGTGVEQYF
.	TRBV7-9	.	11	TRBJ1-4	TGTGCCAGCAGCTTAGATGAAAAACTGTTTTTT	CASSLDEKLFF
TRBD1	TRBV12-3/TRBV12-4	few	18	TRBJ1-4	TGTGCCAGCGCTTCGGGCAGGGGGCGAGCCCCCACAAATGAAAAACTGTTTTTT	CASASGRGRAPTNEKLFF
TRBD2	TRBV7-2	many	14	TRBJ2-7	TGTGCCAGCAGTACTAGCGGTATGACCTACGAGCAGTACTTC	CASSTSGMTYEQYF
TRBD1	TRBV20-1	many	16	TRBJ2-1	TGCAGTGCTAGTAGCGTGCGGGTGGTGCAGGGGGATGAGCAGTTCTTC	CSASSVRVVQGDEQFF
.	TRBV27	many	14	TRBJ2-7	TGTGCCAGCGGACCGGGCCTTAGCTCCTACGAGCAGTACTTC	CASGPGLSSYEQYF
.	TRBV19	many	14	TRBJ2-1	TGTGCCAGTAGGCACCTGGAGCCCGACAATGAGCAGTTCTTC	CASRHLEPDNEQFF
TRBD2	TRBV20-1	many	17	TRBJ2-2	TGCAGTGCTAGAGATCCTACTAGCGGGCAATGGACCGGGGAGCTGTTTTTT	CSARDPTSGQWTGELFF
.	TRBV7-9	once	17	TRBJ2-1	TGTGCCAGCAGCTTCGTAATGAAGGGGGGGGCCTACAATGAGCAGCCCTTC	CASSFVMKGGAYNEQPF
.	TRBV11-3	many	14	TRBJ2-7	TGTGCCAGCAGCAGTCGGGACACCCCCTACGAGCAGTACTTC	CASSSRDTPYEQYF
.	TRBV11-2	many	13	TRBJ1-1	TGTGCCAGCAGCTTAGCTACGAACACTGAAGCTTTCTTT	CASSLATNTEAFF
.	TRBV7-9	medium-sized	16	TRBJ2-3	TGTGCCAGCAGCCTCATAGGGGGACCTAGCACAGATACGCAGTATTTT	CASSLIGGPSTDTQYF
.	TRBV4-1	.	19	TRBJ2-2	TGCGCCAGCAGCCAAAGCTGGGGAGCCCTCGGAGTTCGGACCGGGGAGCTGTATTTT	CASSQSWGALGVRTGELYF
.	TRBV3-1	medium-sized	15	TRBJ2-3	TGTGCCAGCAGCCAAGTCGCGACTAGCACAGATACGCAGTATTTT	CASSQVATSTDTQYF
.	TRBV7-9	few	16	TRBJ2-6	TGTGCCAGCAGCTTAATACTAGCCTCTGGGGCCAACGTCCTGACTTTC	CASSLILASGANVLTF
.	TRBV30	many	14	TRBJ1-4	TGTGCCTGGAACAGGGAGGGAGCTAATGAAAAACTGTTTTTT	CAWNREGANEKLFF
.	TRBV19	medium-sized	19	TRBJ2-1	TGTGCCAGTAGTATAGATCGTCGTGGAATTCAGGGTTTTGCCAATGAGCAGTTCTTC	CASSIDRRGIQGFANEQFF
.	TRBV21-1	medium-sized	16	TRBJ2-2	TGTGCCAGCAGGGACAGGGTTTTTATTGGAACCGGGGAGCTGTTTTTT	CASRDRVFIGTGELFF
.	TRBV7-8	medium-sized	14	TRBJ2-1	TGTGCCAGCAGCTTGTCCCCAGCTAGGAATGAGCAGTTCTTC	CASSLSPARNEQFF
.	TRBV7-9	few	16	TRBJ2-3	TGTGCCAGCAGCTTATTCCTCGCGGGGAGCACAGATACGCAGTATTTT	CASSLFLAGSTDTQYF
.	TRBV5-5	many	12	TRBJ2-7	TGTGCCAGCAGCTTGAGGGACTACGAGCAGTACTTC	CASSLRDYEQYF
.	TRBV6-5	many	16	TRBJ1-1	TGTGCCAGCAGTTACGCGGCAGGGCTGATGAACACTGAAGCTTTCTTT	CASSYAAGLMNTEAFF
.	TRBV24-1	.	12	TRBJ2-1	TGTGCCACCAGTGATTTGGGGGACATAAGATTTTTC	CATSDLGDIRFF
TRBD2	TRBV6-2/TRBV6-3	medium-sized	15	TRBJ2-1	TGTGCCAGCAGTTGGCGGGAGGTCGTCGGGAATGAGCAGTTCTTC	CASSWREVVGNEQFF
.	TRBV6-2/TRBV6-3	many	14	TRBJ2-1	TGTGCCAGCAGTTACTCCCAAGGTGGGGATGAGCAGTTCTTC	CASSYSQGGDEQFF
.	TRBV11-2	.	15	TRBJ2-1	TGTGCCAGCACCGGGGGGCTAGCGGCCTACAATGAGCAGTTCTTC	CASTGGLAAYNEQFF
.	TRBV7-3	medium-sized	16	TRBJ2-3	TGTGCCAGCAGCTTAGGGACCTTCGATGTGGCAGATACGCAGTATTTT	CASSLGTFDVADTQYF
.	TRBV20-1	medium-sized	13	TRBJ2-7	TGCAGTGCTAGAGACCAGAGCTCCTACGAGCAGTACTTC	CSARDQSSYEQYF
TRBD2	TRBV7-3	medium-sized	21	TRBJ2-3	TGTGCCAGCAGCTTAACCCCTATAAGGACTAGCGGGAGGGCCTACACAGATACGCAGTATTTT	CASSLTPIRTSGRAYTDTQYF
.	TRBV7-6	medium-sized	16	TRBJ1-1	TGTGCCAGCAGCTTAGCGTCAGAGGGGCGCGGAACTGAAGCTTTCTTT	CASSLASEGRGTEAFF
.	TRBV28	.	14	TRBJ1-1	TGTGCCAGCAGTTTACGGAATATGAGCACTGAAGCTTTCTTT	CASSLRNMSTEAFF
.	TRBV6-5	many	11	TRBJ1-1	TGTGCCAGCAGGTGGGCCGGTGAAGCTTTCTTT	CASRWAGEAFF
.	TRBV4-1	medium-sized	16	TRBJ2-5	TGCGCCAGCAGCCAAGAATCGGACCTGAGTCAAGAGACCCAGTACTTC	CASSQESDLSQETQYF
TRBD2	TRBV29-1	medium-sized	13	TRBJ2-3	TGCAGCGGTGGGACTAGCGGGACAGATACGCAGTATTTT	CSGGTSGTDTQYF
.	TRBV29-1	medium-sized	15	TRBJ2-7	TGCAGCGTTGCTCTAGGGCGGGGAAGCTCCTACGAGCAGTACTTC	CSVALGRGSSYEQYF
.	TRBV11-3	many	16	TRBJ2-3	TGTGCCAGCAGCACAAACAGGATATCTAGCACAGATACGCAGTATTTT	CASSTNRISSTDTQYF
TRBD2	TRBV20-1	medium-sized	16	TRBJ2-3	TGCAGTGCTAGGGGACTAGCGGGGGCCGGCACAGATACGCAGTATTTT	CSARGLAGAGTDTQYF
.	TRBV4-1	few	16	TRBJ2-1	TGCGCCAGCAGCCCTGCACCGGGACTCACGTCCAATGAGCAGTTCTTC	CASSPAPGLTSNEQFF
.	TRBV4-1	medium-sized	15	TRBJ1-1	TGCGCCAGCAGCCAAGCTCCAACCGAGAACACTGAAGCTTTCTTT	CASSQAPTENTEAFF
.	TRBV6-4	many	14	TRBJ2-3	TGTGCCCGCCCTCGGCGGAGTAGCACAGATACGCAGTATTTT	CARPRRSSTDTQYF
.	TRBV7-8	many	15	TRBJ2-7	TGTGCCAGCAGCTCAACGGGGGCCGCGGCCTACGAGCAGTACTTC	CASSSTGAAAYEQYF
.	TRBV11-2	many	16	TRBJ2-1	TGTGCCAGCAGCGCCATCCGGCTAGCAGTTTACAATGAGCAGTTCTTC	CASSAIRLAVYNEQFF